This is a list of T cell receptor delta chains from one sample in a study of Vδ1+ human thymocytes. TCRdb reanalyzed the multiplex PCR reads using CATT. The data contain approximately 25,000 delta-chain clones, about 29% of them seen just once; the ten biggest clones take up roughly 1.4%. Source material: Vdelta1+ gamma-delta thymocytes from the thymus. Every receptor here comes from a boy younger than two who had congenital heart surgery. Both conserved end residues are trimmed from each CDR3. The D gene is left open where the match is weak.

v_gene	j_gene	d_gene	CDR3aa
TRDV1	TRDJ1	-	ALGDPTPGDKLI
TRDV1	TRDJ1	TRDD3	ALGEPPYRDWGENKLI
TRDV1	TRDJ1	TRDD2	ALGVTPEAELPKVRATRRYTDKLI
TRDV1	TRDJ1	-	ALGDSAAF
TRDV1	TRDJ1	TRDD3	ALGGHFLRSTGGARYTDKLI
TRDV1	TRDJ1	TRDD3	ALSRGPVLGDRNDKLI
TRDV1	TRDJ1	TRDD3	ALGDRCRDTGKLI
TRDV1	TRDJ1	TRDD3	ALGVPGGRNRTGGSPKLI
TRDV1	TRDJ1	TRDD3	ALGEKGIPLFIVGDAYTDKLI
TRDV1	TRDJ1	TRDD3	ALGQGALTGGYACTDKLI
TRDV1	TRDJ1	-	ALGNPTPYPNTDKLI
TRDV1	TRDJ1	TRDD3	ALAFTKLPLGDITDKLI
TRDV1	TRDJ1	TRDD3	ALGEAIPFSAFFPDTGGLVEVADKLI
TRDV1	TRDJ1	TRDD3	ALGDIGPFLLGIRVGTDKLI
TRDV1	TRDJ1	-	ALGGAGFLFVTDKLI
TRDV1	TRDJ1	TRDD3	ALGELIRRVLGDPTGGTDKLI
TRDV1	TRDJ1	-	ALGEPGRPAYTDKLI
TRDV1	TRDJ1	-	ALGEPKKVLYTDKLI
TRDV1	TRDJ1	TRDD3	ALGGGSPTGTGGHYTDKLI
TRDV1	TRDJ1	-	ALGGPIKLSRTDKLI
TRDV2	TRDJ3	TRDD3	ATSCYWGPSSWDTRQMF